The present T cell receptor beta chain was sequenced within a study of blood T cell repertoires in COVID-19. This clone turned up a few times. Assay: immunoSEQ multiplex PCR; the TCRdb copy retains only in-frame clones and omits some. The sample has a few hundred thousand clones; around 85% are singletons. This TCR was recovered from a woman in her forties or fifties with acute or convalescent COVID-19. Sequenced material: peripheral blood.

CDR3 protein: CASSPWQAGGETQYF. The CDR3 DNA is TGTGCCAGCAGCCCTTGGCAGGCTGGGGGGGAGACCCAGTACTTC. The genes are TRBV11-3 and TRBJ2-5, with a possible D match to TRBD2 (6 bases). CDR3 length: 15 amino acids. Trimming pared 5 bases from V and 5 bases from J, leaving 18 bases between. CDR1 and CDR2 from the germline V gene are SGHNT and YENEEA.